The text below deals with one T cell receptor beta chain. As yet, its antigen is unknown. These data come from a study of spatial heterogeneity in lung cancer. Study-wide context: Samples were donated by 72 untreated early-stage non-small cell lung cancer patients. Where present, follow-up PBMC were sequenced a median of about 2 years after resection.

Study-level findings and limits: There were more appearances of ubiquitous expanded tumor TCRs in blood at resection than at follow-up.

Per the germline V gene, CDR1 is LNHDA and CDR2 is SQIVND (reference sequence). The ends were cut back, 6 bases at V and 7 bases at J, with 13 bases in the middle. This CDR3 contains 13 residues. Time point: blood at routine non-recurrence follow-up after resection. The study sequenced unsorted whole RNA from tumor, nontumor lung or frozen PBMC. Individual TCR cDNA molecules each bore their own unique molecular identifier. TCRdb re-derived calls from the 5' RACE reads in MiXCR, one entry per CDR3 protein. The sample holds around 120,000 distinct CDR3 sequences, 9.5% to 15% seen once. This sequence was found in a male donor with early-stage non-small cell lung cancer. The V and J genes are TRBV19 and TRBJ2-1; D call uncertain. Specimen: PBMCs, collected at follow-up. CDR3 amino acids: CASRGSEWNEQFF. CDR3 sequence (DNA): TGTGCCAGTAGAGGGTCAGAATGGAATGAGCAGTTCTTC.